This TCR beta chain stems from a study of control samples from healthy donors and cancer patients. This CDR3 region has 17 residues. V lost 2 bases and J lost 0, with 14 bases in between. Per germline, CDR1 SGHVS and CDR2 FQNEAQ. TCRdb's table, derived via immunoSEQ multiplex PCR, lists solely in-frame clones and lacks some. The data contain some 210,000 clones, approximately 90% of them singletons. Source material: blood. The clonotype was recovered from a man aged 30-40 years in good health. The chain combines TRBV7-8 with TRBJ1-5; D unclear. The CDR3 loop reads CASSLTPQRYSNQPQHF. The CDR3, as DNA: TGTGCCAGCAGCTTAACCCCCCAGCGGTATAGCAATCAGCCCCAGCATTTT.